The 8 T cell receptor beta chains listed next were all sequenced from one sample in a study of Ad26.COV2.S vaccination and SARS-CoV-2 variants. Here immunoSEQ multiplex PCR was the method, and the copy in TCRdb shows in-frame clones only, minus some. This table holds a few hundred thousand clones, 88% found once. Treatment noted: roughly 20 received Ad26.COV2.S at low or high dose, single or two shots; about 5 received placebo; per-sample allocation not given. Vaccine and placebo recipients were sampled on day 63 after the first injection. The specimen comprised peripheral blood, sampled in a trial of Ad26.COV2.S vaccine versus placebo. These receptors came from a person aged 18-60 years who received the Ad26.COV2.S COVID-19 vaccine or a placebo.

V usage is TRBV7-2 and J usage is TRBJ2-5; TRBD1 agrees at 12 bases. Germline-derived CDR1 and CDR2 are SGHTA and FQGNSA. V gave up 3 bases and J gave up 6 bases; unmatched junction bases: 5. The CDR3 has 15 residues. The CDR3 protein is CASSFPGQGAQTQYF. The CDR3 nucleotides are TGTGCCAGCAGCTTTCCGGGACAGGGGGCGCAGACCCAGTACTTC.

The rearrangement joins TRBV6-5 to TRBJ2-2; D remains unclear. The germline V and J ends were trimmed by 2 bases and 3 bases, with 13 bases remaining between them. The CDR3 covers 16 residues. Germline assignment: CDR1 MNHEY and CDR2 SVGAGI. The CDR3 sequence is CASSYTPNGYTGELFF. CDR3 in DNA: TGTGCCAGCAGTTACACCCCGAATGGGTACACCGGGGAGCTGTTTTTT.

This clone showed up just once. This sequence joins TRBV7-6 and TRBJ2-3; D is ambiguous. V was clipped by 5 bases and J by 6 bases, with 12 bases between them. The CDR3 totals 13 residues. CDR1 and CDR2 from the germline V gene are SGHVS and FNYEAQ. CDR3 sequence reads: CASSPRSADTQYF. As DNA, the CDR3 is TGTGCCAGCAGCCCGCGATCAGCGGATACGCAGTATTTT.

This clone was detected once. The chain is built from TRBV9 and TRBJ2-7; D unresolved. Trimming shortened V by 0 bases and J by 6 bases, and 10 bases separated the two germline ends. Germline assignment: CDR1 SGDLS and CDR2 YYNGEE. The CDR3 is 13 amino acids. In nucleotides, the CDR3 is TGTGCCAGCAGCGTAGGACGGCAGGCCGAGCAGTACTTC. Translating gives CASSVGRQAEQYF.

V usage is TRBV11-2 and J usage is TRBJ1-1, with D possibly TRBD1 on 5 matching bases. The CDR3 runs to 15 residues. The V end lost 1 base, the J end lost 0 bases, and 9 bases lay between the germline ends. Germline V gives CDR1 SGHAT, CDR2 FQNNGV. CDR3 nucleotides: TGTGCCAGCAGCTTAGTGGGCAGGGTGAACACTGAAGCTTTCTTT. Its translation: CASSLVGRVNTEAFF. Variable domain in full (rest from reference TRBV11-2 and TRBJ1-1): EAGVAQSPRYKIIEKRQSVAFWCNPISGHATLYWYQQILGQGPKLLIQFQNNGVVDDSQLPKDRFSAERLKGVDSTLKIQPAKLEDSAVYLCASSLVGRVNTEAFFGQGTRLTVV.

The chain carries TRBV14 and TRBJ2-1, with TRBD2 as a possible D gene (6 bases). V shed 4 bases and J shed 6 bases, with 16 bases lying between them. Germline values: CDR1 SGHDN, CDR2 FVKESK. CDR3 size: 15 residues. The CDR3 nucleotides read TGTGCCAGCAGCCCCTCGGGGGTCTTGGGCAATGAGCAGTTCTTC. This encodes CASSPSGVLGNEQFF.

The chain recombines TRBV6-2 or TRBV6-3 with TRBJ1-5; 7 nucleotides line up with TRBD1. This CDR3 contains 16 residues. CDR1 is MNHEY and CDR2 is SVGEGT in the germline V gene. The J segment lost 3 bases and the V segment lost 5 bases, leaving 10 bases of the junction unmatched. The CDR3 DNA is TGTGCCAGCAGTGCCGCACGGGACAGCCACAATCAGCCCCAGCATTTT. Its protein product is CASSAARDSHNQPQHF.

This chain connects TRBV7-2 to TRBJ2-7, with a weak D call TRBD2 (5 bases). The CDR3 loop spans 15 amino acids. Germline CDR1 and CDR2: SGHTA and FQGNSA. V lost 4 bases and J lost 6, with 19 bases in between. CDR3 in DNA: TGTGCCAGCAGCTCCCGGGATACCTGGGCCCTCGAGCAGTACTTC. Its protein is CASSSRDTWALEQYF.